This T cell receptor (beta chain) is drawn from a study of response to subunit inactivated influenza vaccine (dated by TCRdb to the late 2010s). Broadly, across the study: Deep quantitative T cell receptor repertoire profiling was used in the study to track responses to a trivalent subunit inactivated influenza vaccine.

From a lookup of the germline V gene, CDR1 and CDR2 are MNHEY and SVGAGI. V is cut by 0 bases and J by 8 bases, and the space between the germline ends is 16 bases. Taken from cysteine to phenylalanine, the CDR3 has 15 residues. The kept DNA is CDR3 alone, 45 bases in frame from the first base. The table lists this clonotype with many counts. Its binding antigen is unknown. No base qualities exist here, and no much larger clone lies one base off it. What the work shows at the level of the full study, not this receptor alone: According to the authors, only a limited number of new T cells may be recruited by each seasonal influenza vaccination.

Receptor amplification or capture employed RT-PCR. Sequencing instrument: Illumina HiSeq 2500. Using fastp at Q25 and MiXCR, TCRdb reprocessed the public reads and kept productive beta chains. One record per CDR3 amino acid sequence lists the most common genes and DNA. Within this sample are around 200,000 distinct CDR3 sequences, with about a tenth of them counted one time only. The top ten constitute approximately 10% of the sample. The input for sequencing was non-naive T cells sorted from PBMCs, taken on the day of vaccination. What the cell subset or site label conveys for this sample: memory T cell fraction. The chain employs TRBV6-5 and TRBJ1-2, and the D gene may be TRBD1, 5 bases matching. The receptor's source is a man in his fifties or sixties who received an inactivated influenza vaccine. Donor details come from another sample of the same person, matched by shared clones. The DNA sequence reads TGTGCCAGCAGTTACTCCCCGGGACCGGTTTACGGCTACACCTTC. Translated, this is CASSYSPGPVYGYTF.